These 27 T cell receptor beta chains came from one sample sequenced in a study of blood T cell repertoires in COVID-19 (TCRdb year 2020). The library was produced with the immunoSEQ multiplex PCR assay. TCRdb holds this immuneACCESS table with in-frame rearrangements only. Some clones are missing; in checked studies, unresolved V genes explain under half, and the rest has no known cause. The table for this sample lists roughly 220,000 clones; approximately 82% of them were counted only once. Over 1.2% of the sample belongs to the ten largest clones. Sequenced material: peripheral blood. These receptors originate from a woman aged 40 to 50 who had recovered from COVID-19.

The V gene is TRBV9, the J gene TRBJ1-3, with 7 bases matching TRBD1. The germline V gene has CDR1 SGDLS and CDR2 YYNGEE. J was trimmed by 2 bases and V by 5 bases; bases with no gene match: 4. The CDR3 runs 14 residues. The CDR3 spells CASREGTAGNTIYF. DNA for the CDR3: TGTGCCAGCAGAGAGGGGACAGCTGGAAACACCATATATTTT.

V and J are TRBV27 and TRBJ2-1; D is uncertain. Germline CDR1 reads MNHEY; CDR2 reads SMNVEV (reference sequence). CDR3 length: 11 residues. Trimming removed 3 bases from V and 10 bases from J, with 7 bases in between. This CDR3 reads CASSFDTEQFF. In DNA, the CDR3 is TGTGCCAGCAGTTTCGACACGGAGCAGTTCTTC.

V gene TRBV19 combines with J gene TRBJ2-5; TRBD2 aligns across 13 bases. Trimming at V came to 5 bases and at J to 5 bases, leaving 5 bases not matched to a gene. Germline values: CDR1 LNHDA, CDR2 SQIVND (reference sequence). This CDR3 is 15 amino acids long. CDR3 bases: TGTGCCAGTAGTGCAGGACTAGCGGGGGTCGAGACCCAGTACTTC. Protein sequence: CASSAGLAGVETQYF.

Only a few counts were recorded for this clone. The chain recombines TRBV19 with TRBJ2-7; 9 positions agree with TRBD2. The CDR3 length is 16 residues. CDR1 is LNHDA, CDR2 SQIVND, per germline (reference sequence). V trimming: 1 base; J trimming: 4 bases; junction bases outside the gene matches: 8. The CDR3 is CASSIAVRGGGYEQYF. The CDR3 region has the DNA TGTGCCAGTAGTATAGCGGTACGCGGGGGGGGATACGAGCAGTACTTC.

The chain carries TRBV9 and TRBJ1-6, with D unresolved. Trimming shortened V by 1 base and J by 7 bases, and 9 bases separated the two germline ends. The CDR3 consists of 14 residues. CDR1 and CDR2 (germline): SGDLS, YYNGEE. The CDR3 DNA is TGTGCCAGCAGCGTACGGGTGAGGAATTCACCCCTCCACTTT. It yields the protein CASSVRVRNSPLHF.

V gene TRBV7-2 combines with J gene TRBJ2-7; 10 positions agree with TRBD1. Looked up from germline, CDR1 is SGHTA and CDR2 is FQGNSA. The V and J ends lost 5 bases and 2 bases, in that order; junction bases with no gene match: 6. The CDR3 loop spans 15 amino acids. DNA of the CDR3: TGTGCCAGCAGCCCACAGGGACAGGGGACCTACGAGCAGTACTTC. Its translation: CASSPQGQGTYEQYF.

The chain uses TRBV4-1 and TRBJ1-5, with TRBD1 as a possible D gene (5 bases). The germline V gene has CDR1 MGHRA and CDR2 YSYEKL. Between the trimmed V and J ends, which lost 0 bases and 6 bases, there was a span of 18 bases. This CDR3 is 17 amino acids long. This CDR3 reads CASSQEERMWGAQPQHF. For the CDR3, the DNA is TGCGCCAGCAGCCAAGAGGAACGTATGTGGGGCGCTCAGCCCCAGCATTTT.

The chain couples TRBV18 to TRBJ1-2; D call uncertain. There are 14 residues in the CDR3. The V end lost 6 bases, the J end lost 4 bases, and 15 bases lay between the germline ends. Looked up from germline, CDR1 is KGHSH and CDR2 is LQKENI. The CDR3 loop is CASSSADSGYGYTF. The CDR3 DNA reads TGTGCCAGCTCGTCCGCGGATAGCGGCTATGGCTACACCTTC. The complete variable domain, with remaining parts taken from reference TRBV18 and TRBJ1-2, reads NAGVMQNPRHLVRRRGQEARLRCSPMKGHSHVYWYRQLPEEGLKFMVYLQKENIIDESGMPKERFSAEFPKEGPSILRIQQVVRGDSAAYFCASSSADSGYGYTFGSGTRLTVV.

Turning to this clone: Sequence at one end of the junction differs from germline and may be a read error. The rearrangement links TRBV5-1 to TRBJ1-1; tentative D call: TRBD1 (6 bases). This CDR3 contains 11 residues. Germline loops: CDR1 SGHRS, CDR2 YFSETQ. The CDR3 protein is CASSRDTEAFF. The CDR3 bases are TGCGCCAGCAGTCGGGACACAGAAGCTTTCTTT.

V gene TRBV19 combines with J gene TRBJ1-1, with D unclear. There are 15 residues in the CDR3. Germline V lookup: CDR1 LNHDA, CDR2 SQIVND (reference sequence). Deletions cut 3 bases from V and 0 bases from J, with 11 bases between. The CDR3 reads CASSMKSNMNTEAFF. The CDR3 bases are TGTGCCAGTAGTATGAAGTCCAACATGAACACTGAAGCTTTCTTT.

This rearrangement joins TRBV5-4 to TRBJ2-1; weak D call: TRBD2 (5 bases). V was trimmed by 4 bases and J by 0 bases, leaving 14 bases between them. There are 16 residues in the CDR3. Germline V gives CDR1 SGHNT, CDR2 YYREEE (reference sequence). DNA of the CDR3: TGTGCCAGCAGCCGGGCCCGGGGTAGCTCCTACAATGAGCAGTTCTTC. Translated: CASSRARGSSYNEQFF.

This clone occurred once. V usage is TRBV2 and J usage is TRBJ2-3; possible D gene TRBD1, 5 bases. The V end lost 3 bases, the J end lost 2 bases, and 12 bases lay between the germline ends. Germline V gene lookup returns CDR1 SNHLY and CDR2 FYNNEI. The CDR3 sequence is 15 residues long. Here the CDR3 reads CASSEGPTPTDTQYF. CDR3 sequence (DNA): TGTGCCAGCAGTGAGGGGCCGACCCCCACAGATACGCAGTATTTT.

The chain is built from TRBV24-1 and TRBJ1-2; no firm D call. The CDR3 is made up of 11 amino acids. Germline CDR1 and CDR2: KGHDR and SFDVKD. V lost 2 bases to trimming and J lost 6 bases, with 3 bases between them. CDR3 sequence: CATSDYNGYTF. DNA for the CDR3: TGTGCCACCAGTGATTATAATGGCTACACCTTC.

A few counts support this clone. Other DNA sequences within the sample encode an identical CDR3. The chain is built from TRBV5-5 and TRBJ1-4, with 9 positions matching TRBD1. CDR1 and CDR2 from the germline V gene are SGHKS and YYEKEE (reference sequence). The CDR3 totals 14 residues. The J segment lost 7 bases and the V segment lost 2 bases, leaving 3 bases of the junction unmatched. CDR3 DNA sequence: TGTGCCAGCAGCTTACAGGGGGCAAGTGAAAAACTGTTTTTT. As protein: CASSLQGASEKLFF.

The CDR3 region has the DNA TGCGCCAGCAGCAACCAGGGGTGGGGCTACAATGAGCAGTTCTTC. It encodes CASSNQGWGYNEQFF. V usage is TRBV5-1 and J usage is TRBJ2-1; a possible D gene is TRBD1 (6 bases). V lost 4 bases to trimming and J lost 3 bases, with 14 bases between them. From germline, CDR1 is SGHRS and CDR2 YFSETQ. This CDR3 is built from 15 residues.

CDR3 sequence (DNA): TGTGCCAGCAGTCAGGGGGGCGGTTATGGCTACACCTTC. Its translation is CASSQGGGYGYTF. This chain joins TRBV7-9 and TRBJ1-2; 7 bases are a match to TRBD1. Per the germline V gene, CDR1 is SEHNR and CDR2 is FQNEAQ (reference sequence). V shed 6 bases, J shed 5 bases, and the junction held 6 bases outside the gene matches. The CDR3 loop spans 13 amino acids.

The chain employs TRBV7-2 and TRBJ2-7, with TRBD1 matching over 8 bases. The CDR3 is made up of 18 amino acids. Trimming took 5 bases from V and 1 from J; bases not matched to a gene: 16. The V gene's germline CDR1 is SGHTA and CDR2 FQGNSA. The CDR3 DNA sequence: TGTGCCAGCAGCCCCCATCCCCTGTCAGGACAGGGATCCTACGAGCAGTACTTC. The encoded protein is CASSPHPLSGQGSYEQYF.

This sequence joins TRBV28 and TRBJ1-5; 8 nucleotides agree with TRBD1. This CDR3 has 15 residues. J lost 7 bases, V lost 6 bases, and 11 bases had no gene match. Germline V gives CDR1 MDHEN, CDR2 SYDVKM. The CDR3 DNA is TGTGCCAGCAGCTCCGGGACAGGTACTATACAGCCCCAGCATTTT. Protein sequence: CASSSGTGTIQPQHF.

The rearrangement uses TRBV5-1 and TRBJ1-2, with D perhaps TRBD1 (5 bases). CDR1 and CDR2 from the germline V gene are SGHRS and YFSETQ. V was cut by 0 bases and J by 6 bases, with 12 bases left in between. The CDR3 is made up of 14 amino acids. CDR3 sequence (DNA): TGCGCCAGCAGCTTGGACGGACACCGGGATGGCTACACCTTC. This codes for CASSLDGHRDGYTF.

The V gene is TRBV5-1, the J gene TRBJ1-1; 7 nucleotides match TRBD1. The CDR3 length is 13 residues. Germline assignment: CDR1 SGHRS and CDR2 YFSETQ. The V and J ends lost 2 bases and 3 bases, in that order; junction bases with no gene match: 1. CDR3 in amino acids: CASSFTGDTEAFF. The CDR3, as DNA: TGCGCCAGCAGCTTTACAGGGGACACTGAAGCTTTCTTT.

The rearrangement links TRBV2 to TRBJ2-5; 7 nucleotides agree with TRBD2. CDR1 is SNHLY, CDR2 FYNNEI, per germline. The CDR3 loop spans 15 amino acids. J was trimmed by 4 bases and V by 2 bases; bases with no gene match: 7. The CDR3 DNA sequence: TGTGCCAGCAGTGAATTAGGCGGGGGTGGAGAGACCCAGTACTTC. This translates into CASSELGGGGETQYF.

The genes are TRBV10-2 and TRBJ2-5; a possible D gene is TRBD1 (6 bases). Germline V gene data show CDR1 as WSHSY and CDR2 as SAAADI. The V end lost 6 bases, the J end lost 5 bases, and 10 bases lay between the germline ends. The CDR3 length is 12 residues. CDR3 in amino acids: CASRGDRETQYF. In nucleotides, the CDR3 is TGCGCCAGCAGAGGCGACAGGGAGACCCAGTACTTC.

The chain recombines TRBV2 with TRBJ1-6; 7 nucleotides line up with TRBD1. The CDR3 contains 14 residues. CDR1 SNHLY and CDR2 FYNNEI come from the germline V gene. V was clipped by 11 bases and J by 6 bases; unmatched bases: 10. CDR3 residues: CADKQGSVNSPLHF. In DNA form, the CDR3 reads TGTGCCGACAAACAGGGGTCGGTTAATTCACCCCTCCACTTT.

The genes are TRBV27 and TRBJ1-1; D is unclear. The CDR3 contains 14 residues. Looked up from germline, CDR1 is MNHEY and CDR2 is SMNVEV (reference sequence). V was clipped by 8 bases and J by 1 base, with 14 bases between them. The CDR3, as DNA: TGTGCCAGCCAAGGGAGGGCCCCGAACACTGAAGCTTTCTTT. It is translated as CASQGRAPNTEAFF.

CDR3 in amino acids: CASSIRTGLNPYEQYF. In DNA, the CDR3 is TGTGCCAGTAGTATAAGGACAGGCCTTAATCCCTACGAGCAGTACTTC. The chain is built from TRBV19 and TRBJ2-7; 7 bases are shared with TRBD1. Trimming at V came to 2 bases and at J to 2 bases, leaving 9 bases not matched to a gene. CDR1 is LNHDA, CDR2 SQIVND, per germline (reference sequence). The CDR3 spans 16 residues.

The CDR3 here is CASSLDSFNQPQHF. The CDR3 DNA reads TGTGCCAGCAGTCTGGACAGCTTCAATCAGCCCCAGCATTTT. V is TRBV6-5 and J is TRBJ1-5, with a tentative D call TRBD1 (6 bases). V lost 5 bases, J lost 3 bases, and 11 bases lay in between. This CDR3 region has 14 residues. CDR1 and CDR2 (germline): MNHEY, SVGAGI.

The chain has TRBV5-4 and TRBJ2-5; 8 bases match TRBD1. V trimming: 7 bases; J trimming: 5 bases; junction bases outside the gene matches: 13. Germline CDR1 and CDR2: SGHNT and YYREEE (reference sequence). CDR3 size: 15 residues. The CDR3: CASGEGQGGLETQYF. The CDR3 DNA follows: TGTGCCAGCGGCGAAGGACAGGGAGGTTTGGAGACCCAGTACTTC. The variable domain in full, completed from reference TRBV5-4 and TRBJ2-5, reads ETGVTQSPTHLIKTRGQQVTLRCSSQSGHNTVSWYQQALGQGPQFIFQYYREEENGRGNFPPRFSGLQFPNYSSELNVNALELDDSALYLCASGEGQGGLETQYFGPGTRLLVL.